Listed here are 21 T cell receptor beta chains from one sample, sequenced in a study of shared clonotypes between healthy human individuals. The naive CD8 population came from CD45RO-negative cells selected for CCR7, without terminally differentiated effector memory CD45RA+ cells. The table came from immunoSEQ multiplex PCR; TCRdb's copy has only in-frame clones and leaves some out. The sample contains hundreds of thousands of clones, 95% to 98% of which appear only once. The source material was naive CD8+ T cells sorted from blood. The receptors stem from a man in his thirties or forties in good health.

The V call is TRBV27, the J call TRBJ2-1, with 11 bases that match TRBD2. The trim removed 4 bases at V and 6 bases at J, leaving 8 bases unmatched. The CDR3 is 16 residues long. Germline V gene sequence: CDR1 MNHEY, CDR2 SMNVEV (reference sequence). The CDR3 is CASSYPGLAAGNEQFF. The DNA for the CDR3 is TGTGCCAGCAGTTACCCGGGACTAGCGGCTGGCAATGAGCAGTTCTTC.

This chain uses TRBV6-6 with TRBJ1-2; tentative D call: TRBD1 (5 bases). This CDR3 spans 13 amino acids. Trimming cost V 4 bases and J 3 bases, with 9 bases left between them. Germline V gene data show CDR1 as MNHNY and CDR2 as SVGAGI (reference sequence). CDR3 region: CASSSGGDYGYTF. The DNA for the CDR3 is TGTGCCAGCAGTTCGGGGGGTGACTATGGCTACACCTTC.

This chain uses TRBV28 with TRBJ2-2, with a weak D call TRBD1 (6 bases). This CDR3 comprises 16 residues. Trimming removed 6 bases at V and 6 bases at J, with 20 bases between. Germline CDR1 MDHEN, CDR2 SYDVKM. This CDR3 is CASRTRQVPVAGELFF. Written as DNA, the CDR3 is TGTGCCAGCAGAACACGACAGGTGCCCGTCGCCGGGGAGCTGTTTTTT.

As for this clone: Other nucleotide sequences in the sample specify the same CDR3. The gene calls are TRBV27 and TRBJ2-1; no clear D gene. V shed 0 bases and J shed 7 bases, with 7 bases lying between them. The CDR3 spans 13 residues. Germline assignment: CDR1 MNHEY and CDR2 SMNVEV (reference sequence). The CDR3 sequence: CASSLSIRNEQFF. In DNA, the CDR3 is TGTGCCAGCAGTTTATCGATCAGGAATGAGCAGTTCTTC.

The J gene is TRBJ2-7, the V gene TRBV9, with 10 nucleotides matching TRBD2. V was pared by 2 bases and J by 4 bases, with 9 bases of the junction left unmatched. Germline CDR1 and CDR2: SGDLS and YYNGEE. This CDR3 spans 16 amino acids. The CDR3 spells CASSVGASGRVYEQYF. CDR3 sequence (DNA): TGTGCCAGCAGCGTTGGGGCTAGCGGGAGAGTGTACGAGCAGTACTTC.

The gene calls are TRBV29-1 and TRBJ2-3, with TRBD1 matching 8 bases. The V gene end was trimmed by 3 bases and the J gene end by 2 bases; junction bases not matched to a gene: 7. The CDR3 consists of 15 residues. The germline CDR1 and CDR2 sequences are SQVTM and ANQGSEA. This CDR3 reads CSVDPGQDYTDTQYF. The DNA for the CDR3 is TGCAGCGTTGATCCGGGACAGGACTACACAGATACGCAGTATTTT.

The chain has TRBV18 and TRBJ2-2, with TRBD1 matching 8 bases. The germline V gene encodes CDR1 KGHSH and CDR2 LQKENI. V shed 5 bases, J shed 4 bases, and the junction held 9 bases outside the gene matches. The CDR3 loop spans 16 amino acids. The CDR3 spells CASSTGGRGLTGELFF. The CDR3 nucleotides are TGTGCCAGCTCAACAGGCGGCAGGGGGCTCACCGGGGAGCTGTTTTTT.

The rearrangement links TRBV10-3 to TRBJ1-3; no clear D gene. This CDR3 has 16 amino acids. CDR1 is ENHRY and CDR2 is SYGVKD in the germline V gene. Trimming removed 6 bases from V and 0 bases from J, with 15 bases in between. CDR3 nucleotide sequence: TGTGCCATCAGGCCTTTTGACTGGAGCTCTGGAAACACCATATATTTT. Protein: CAIRPFDWSSGNTIYF.

The chain joins TRBV5-1 to TRBJ2-7; D is tentatively TRBD1 or TRBD2 (6 bases each). The ends were cut back, 6 bases at V and 5 bases at J, with 21 bases in the middle. The CDR3 totals 15 residues. Germline CDR1 and CDR2: SGHRS and YFSETQ. This chain's CDR3 is CASTPLGGEGNEQYF. The CDR3 nucleotides read TGCGCCAGCACGCCCCTCGGGGGCGAAGGGAACGAGCAGTACTTC.

This chain joins TRBV7-8 and TRBJ2-7; TRBD2 matches 10 bases. The V segment lost 5 bases and the J segment 2 bases; nucleotides outside the gene matches: 3. The CDR3 has 14 residues. CDR1 is SGHVS and CDR2 is FQNEAQ in the germline V gene. The CDR3 DNA reads TGTGCCAGCAGCCTCGGACTAGCGGCCTACGAGCAGTACTTC. Translating it yields CASSLGLAAYEQYF.

The genes are TRBV11-2 and TRBJ2-1; D ambiguous. The germline V gene has CDR1 SGHAT and CDR2 FQNNGV. Trimming cost V 7 bases and J 2 bases, with 18 bases left between them. This CDR3 region has 16 residues. The CDR3 DNA sequence: TGTGCCAGCACCCGTGAGCCGGGTTTCACCTACAATGAGCAGTTCTTC. As protein: CASTREPGFTYNEQFF.

The J gene is TRBJ2-7, the V gene TRBV7-9; D is possibly TRBD2 (6 bases). This CDR3 comprises 16 residues. From germline, CDR1 is SEHNR and CDR2 FQNEAQ (reference sequence). Trimming left V 4 bases short and J 5 bases short, with 21 bases between. CDR3 sequence reads: CASSSRPGEIYDEQYF. CDR3 in DNA: TGTGCCAGCAGCTCGCGTCCGGGAGAAATCTATGACGAGCAGTACTTC.

V and J are TRBV27 and TRBJ2-7, with 7 positions matching TRBD1. Germline CDR1 MNHEY, CDR2 SMNVEV (reference sequence). This CDR3 has 15 amino acids. The junction had 7 bases not matched to a gene; V was cut back by 1 base and J by 4 bases. This chain's CDR3 is CASSLLWTGHYEQYF. Written as DNA, the CDR3 is TGTGCCAGCAGTTTATTATGGACAGGCCATTACGAGCAGTACTTC.

A word on this clone: The sample carries other DNA sequences with the same CDR3. The chain carries TRBV27 and TRBJ2-1, with TRBD1 matching 9 bases. Germline trimming cut 2 bases from V and 3 bases from J; bases unmatched to any gene: 2. This CDR3 spans 15 amino acids. Germline lookup yields CDR1 MNHEY and CDR2 SMNVEV (reference sequence). The CDR3 reads CASSLRQGGYNEQFF. CDR3 in DNA: TGTGCCAGCAGTTTAAGACAGGGGGGCTACAATGAGCAGTTCTTC.

This rearrangement joins TRBV14 to TRBJ2-1; 8 bases map to TRBD2. The CDR3 spans 19 residues. Germline loops: CDR1 SGHDN, CDR2 FVKESK. J gave up 3 bases and V 5 bases, and 18 bases lay outside the gene matches. The CDR3 coding sequence is TGTGCCAGCAGCACAACGCTTGCGGGAGGTCGGGCATTCTACAATGAGCAGTTCTTC. This encodes CASSTTLAGGRAFYNEQFF.

The chain carries TRBV29-1 and TRBJ2-3, with TRBD2 matching over 11 bases. CDR1 and CDR2 from the germline V gene are SQVTM and ANQGSEA. The CDR3 runs to 17 residues. After removal of 1 base from V and 1 base from J, the junction contained 7 bases not matched to a gene. CDR3 in amino acids: CSVEALAGGGGTDTQYF. CDR3 in DNA: TGCAGCGTTGAAGCGCTAGCGGGAGGAGGAGGCACAGATACGCAGTATTTT.

This clone occurred once. Since a much larger clone is just one base distant, this may be a read error. Additional DNA sequences in this sample encode the identical CDR3. The chain has TRBV27 and TRBJ2-1; D is uncertain. The ends were cut back, 1 base at V and 8 bases at J, with 6 bases in the middle. The length of the CDR3 is 12 residues. CDR1 is MNHEY, CDR2 SMNVEV, per germline (reference sequence). Here the CDR3 reads CASSLLGDEQFF. CDR3 sequence (DNA): TGTGCCAGCAGTTTATTAGGCGATGAGCAGTTCTTC.

J is TRBJ2-5 and V is TRBV25-1; D gene uncertain. Germline V gene sequence: CDR1 MGHDK, CDR2 SYGVNS. This CDR3 has 14 amino acids. The germline V and J ends were trimmed by 2 bases and 5 bases, with 12 bases remaining between them. Here the CDR3 DNA reads TGTGCCAGCAGTGAAAGGGTAGAATTTGAGACCCAGTACTTC. Its protein is CASSERVEFETQYF.

The chain couples TRBV13 to TRBJ2-6; D is perhaps TRBD1 (6 bases). V was shortened by 3 bases and J by 0 bases, with 15 bases between the two germline ends. CDR3 length equals 18 residues. CDR1 and CDR2 from the germline V gene are PRHDT and FYEKMQ (reference sequence). CDR3 in DNA: TGTGCCAGCAGCTTCACAGGGAGCCCAAGCTCTGGGGCCAACGTCCTGACTTTC. Encoded protein: CASSFTGSPSSGANVLTF.

V is TRBV5-1 and J is TRBJ1-4, with TRBD1 matching 8 bases. Trimming at V came to 0 bases and at J to 8 bases, leaving 15 bases not matched to a gene. Germline V gene lookup returns CDR1 SGHRS and CDR2 YFSETQ. The CDR3 loop spans 18 amino acids. CDR3 residues: CASSLAYGQGVNSEKLFF. The CDR3 DNA follows: TGCGCCAGCAGCTTGGCCTACGGACAGGGAGTCAATTCGGAAAAACTGTTTTTT.

This clone was observed a single time. V is TRBV7-3 and J is TRBJ2-5; D not resolved. The CDR3 is 14 amino acids. Germline V lookup: CDR1 SGHTA, CDR2 FQGTGA. The V end lost 1 base, the J end lost 5 bases, and 11 bases lay between the germline ends. CDR3 sequence reads: CASSLNPGQETQYF. CDR3 sequence (DNA): TGTGCCAGCAGCTTAAACCCCGGCCAGGAGACCCAGTACTTC.